One and the same sample provided the 30 T cell receptor beta chains below, sequenced in a study of cytomegalovirus exposure and HLA in healthy donors. This PCR relied on a set of 60 Vbeta primers and 13 Jbeta primers. Assay: immunoSEQ multiplex PCR; the TCRdb copy retains only in-frame clones and omits some. The data show approximately 160,000 clones, around 67% seen once. Sequencing was done on a sample of PBMCs. Every receptor here comes from a woman between 18 and 30 years old in good health and CMV-seropositive.

The chain couples TRBV12-2 to TRBJ2-3; TRBD2 is the table's D call, not checked against the DNA. TRBV12-2 is labeled a pseudogene. CDR3 length: 13 residues. CDR3 sequence: CASRLSTSLAQYF. CDR3 coding DNA: TGTGCAAGTCGCCTCTCGACTAGCCTCGCGCAGTATTTT.

V is TRBV6-5 and J is TRBJ1-4; D unresolved. This CDR3 is built from 14 residues. Trimming left V 6 bases short and J 0 bases short, with 8 bases between. Germline CDR1 is MNHEY and CDR2 is SVGAGI. Written as DNA, the CDR3 is TGTGCCAGCAGATTCCTTGCAACTAATGAAAAACTGTTTTTT. Its protein is CASRFLATNEKLFF.

For the CDR3, the DNA is TGTGCCAGCAGGAGGGGGTATGAAAAACTGTTTTTT. Translated, it gives CASRRGYEKLFF. The V gene is TRBV6-5, the J gene TRBJ1-4, with a tentative D call TRBD1 (6 bases). The V and J ends lost 6 bases and 6 bases respectively, with 8 bases between them. Germline-derived CDR1 and CDR2 are MNHEY and SVGAGI. CDR3 length equals 12 residues.

This sequence joins TRBV7-9 and TRBJ2-7, with D tentatively TRBD1 (6 bases). The V end lost 5 bases, the J end lost 2 bases, and 16 bases lay between the germline ends. The CDR3 runs 15 residues. CDR1 and CDR2 from the germline V gene are SEHNR and FQNEAQ (reference sequence). CDR3 DNA sequence: TGTGCCAGCAGCGCCCCCGGGACACCCCCCTACGAGCAGTACTTC. Protein: CASSAPGTPPYEQYF.

The chain couples TRBV27 to TRBJ1-4; perhaps TRBD1 as D (5 bases). CDR1 and CDR2 (germline): MNHEY, SMNVEV (reference sequence). The CDR3 totals 15 residues. V lost 2 bases to trimming and J lost 3 bases, with 10 bases between them. CDR3 nucleotides: TGTGCCAGCAGTTTAGTTGGGGCACCTAATGAAAAACTGTTTTTT. It translates to CASSLVGAPNEKLFF.

The V gene is TRBV27, the J gene TRBJ1-1, with D hard to call. Trimming pared 3 bases from V and 5 bases from J, leaving 10 bases between. CDR3 length: 13 amino acids. Germline V gives CDR1 MNHEY, CDR2 SMNVEV (reference sequence). The CDR3 coding sequence is TGTGCCAGCAGTTTGCGGCCCTCAACTGAAGCTTTCTTT. Its protein product is CASSLRPSTEAFF.

The CDR3 sequence: CASSLGGDSTDTQYF. The CDR3, as DNA: TGCGCCAGCAGCCTGGGAGGGGATAGCACAGATACGCAGTATTTT. The chain employs TRBV4-3 and TRBJ2-3, with 7 bases that match TRBD2. Germline-derived CDR1 and CDR2 are LGHNA and YSLEER. This CDR3 comprises 15 residues. Trimming at V came to 4 bases and at J to 0 bases, leaving 4 bases not matched to a gene.

Only one count was recorded for this clone. The chain has TRBV9 and TRBJ2-2; 13 bases line up with TRBD2. V trimming: 4 bases; J trimming: 8 bases; junction bases outside the gene matches: 11. Germline CDR1 is SGDLS and CDR2 is YYNGEE. This CDR3 is 17 amino acids long. CDR3 nucleotide sequence: TGTGCCAGCAGCCCGATCCCGACTAGCGGGGGGTATGGGGAGCTGTTTTTT. This gives the protein CASSPIPTSGGYGELFF.

The gene calls are TRBV28 and TRBJ1-2, with unresolved D. This CDR3 is built from 13 residues. Germline V gene data show CDR1 as MDHEN and CDR2 as SYDVKM. Trimming stripped 6 bases from V and 10 bases from J, with 18 bases between. CDR3 region: CASSPTLRSDYTF. The CDR3 bases are TGTGCCAGCAGCCCGACCCTACGGAGTGACTACACCTTC.

The chain employs TRBV29-1 and TRBJ2-7; TRBD2 might be the D (7 bases). CDR3 length equals 15 residues. Trimming took 0 bases from V and 4 from J, leaving 16 bases between them. Germline V gene lookup returns CDR1 SQVTM and CDR2 ANQGSEA. In DNA, the CDR3 is TGCAGCGTTGAAGACGGCCTGGGGGGGCAGTACGAGCAGTACTTC. Translated, it gives CSVEDGLGGQYEQYF.

The CDR3 sequence is CASSLVDRAADTQYF. CDR3 nucleotides: TGTGCCAGCAGCTTAGTCGACAGGGCCGCAGATACGCAGTATTTT. This sequence joins TRBV7-9 and TRBJ2-3, with TRBD1 matching over 7 bases. V lost 1 base and J lost 4; bases outside the gene matches: 5. This CDR3 spans 15 amino acids. CDR1 is SEHNR and CDR2 is FQNEAQ in the germline V gene (reference sequence).

The chain links TRBV9 to TRBJ2-1, with 11 bases aligning to TRBD2. V lost 3 bases to trimming and J lost 4 bases; unmatched junction nucleotides: 3. There are 15 residues in the CDR3. In germline, CDR1 is SGDLS, CDR2 YYNGEE. CDR3 protein: CASSGGTSGYNEQFF. The CDR3 nucleotides are TGTGCCAGCAGCGGGGGGACTAGCGGTTACAATGAGCAGTTCTTC.

The genes are TRBV30 and TRBJ2-1, with TRBD2 as a possible D gene (6 bases). V was pared by 3 bases and J by 3 bases, with 21 bases between. This CDR3 contains 17 residues. Germline assignment: CDR1 GTSNPN and CDR2 SVGIG (reference sequence). The DNA for the CDR3 is TGTGCCTGGAGCCCAAGCCCATCGGGACTGGGCTACAATGAGCAGTTCTTC. Translated: CAWSPSPSGLGYNEQFF. The full variable domain, completed using reference TRBV30 and TRBJ2-1, is SQTIHQWPATLVQPVGSPLSLECTVEGTSNPNLYWYRQAAGRGLQLLFYSVGIGQISSEVPQNLSASRPQDRQFILSSKKLLLSDSGFYLCAWSPSPSGLGYNEQFFGPGTRLTVL.

This clone has a handful of counts. The rearrangement joins TRBV5-1 to TRBJ1-4, with D maybe TRBD1 (6 bases). The CDR3 length is 13 residues. The germline V and J ends were trimmed by 3 bases and 6 bases, with 9 bases remaining between them. The germline CDR1 and CDR2 sequences are SGHRS and YFSETQ. CDR3 loop: CASSSQGYEKLFF. In DNA, the CDR3 is TGCGCCAGCAGCTCACAGGGTTATGAAAAACTGTTTTTT.

The rearrangement links TRBV4-3 to TRBJ1-1; the D is unclear. The germline V and J ends were trimmed by 1 base and 5 bases, with 8 bases remaining between them. Per germline, CDR1 LGHNA and CDR2 YSLEER. The CDR3 runs to 13 residues. The CDR3 protein is CASSQVRRTEAFF. Written as DNA, the CDR3 is TGCGCCAGCAGCCAAGTCCGCCGGACTGAAGCTTTCTTT.

V is TRBV7-9 and J is TRBJ2-3; D is possibly TRBD2 (6 bases). The CDR3 has 14 amino acids. The germline gives CDR1 SEHNR, CDR2 FQNEAQ (reference sequence). V gave up 0 bases and J gave up 6 bases, with 10 bases separating them. The CDR3 reads CASSLALAMDTQYF. CDR3 bases: TGTGCCAGCAGCTTAGCGCTAGCGATGGATACGCAGTATTTT.

This rearrangement joins TRBV28 to TRBJ1-5; 7 bases agree with TRBD1. Germline V gives CDR1 MDHEN, CDR2 SYDVKM. The junction had 4 bases not matched to a gene; V was cut back by 6 bases and J by 2 bases. The CDR3 runs to 14 residues. CDR3 sequence reads: CASRSDRGNQPQHF. The CDR3 nucleotides read TGTGCCAGCAGGTCCGACAGGGGCAATCAGCCCCAGCATTTT.

This clone was seen only a few times. This rearrangement joins TRBV5-1 to TRBJ2-1, with 10 bases identical to TRBD2. With V trimmed by 2 bases and J by 9 bases, 8 bases remained unmatched. The CDR3 extends over 15 amino acids. Germline CDR1 is SGHRS and CDR2 is YFSETQ. The CDR3 region is CASSFFGLADREQFF. The CDR3 region has the DNA TGCGCCAGCAGCTTTTTTGGACTAGCGGATCGTGAGCAGTTCTTC.

The rearrangement joins TRBV29-1 to TRBJ1-2; D gene unclear. Germline loops: CDR1 SQVTM, CDR2 ANQGSEA. This CDR3 comprises 11 residues. Trimming shortened V by 7 bases and J by 8 bases, and 14 bases separated the two germline ends. This chain's CDR3 is CSALHAEGYTF. Here the CDR3 DNA reads TGCAGCGCCCTTCACGCGGAAGGCTACACCTTC.

The V gene is TRBV5-5, the J gene TRBJ2-7, with 7 nucleotides matching TRBD2. Trimming removed 0 bases from V and 6 bases from J; junction bases left unmatched: 12. The germline V gene encodes CDR1 SGHKS and CDR2 YYEKEE (reference sequence). The CDR3 contains 16 residues. CDR3 region: CASSLGSRSGDFEQYF. CDR3 nucleotides: TGTGCCAGCAGCTTGGGGTCAAGGAGCGGGGACTTCGAGCAGTACTTC. Supplemented by reference TRBV5-5 and TRBJ2-7, the full variable domain reads DAGVTQSPTHLIKTRGQQVTLRCSPISGHKSVSWYQQVLGQGPQFIFQYYEKEERGRGNFPDRFSARQFPNYSSELNVNALLLGDSALYLCASSLGSRSGDFEQYFGPGTRLTVT.

This clone was found a few times. The chain couples TRBV4-3 to TRBJ1-2, with 8 bases lining up with TRBD1. V lost 1 base and J lost 5; bases outside the gene matches: 9. CDR1 and CDR2 (germline): LGHNA, YSLEER. CDR3 length: 16 amino acids. For the CDR3, the DNA is TGCGCCAGCAGCCAAGTCGGAGGACAGGGAACGTATGGCTACACCTTC. The encoded protein is CASSQVGGQGTYGYTF.

CDR3 DNA sequence: TGTGCCAGCAGGGAGAGCGGGGGGGGCACAGATACGCAGTATTTT. Residues: CASRESGGGTDTQYF. The chain uses TRBV4-2 and TRBJ2-3, with 10 bases that match TRBD2. The CDR3 extends over 15 amino acids. The germline V gene has CDR1 LGHNA and CDR2 YNFKEQ. V gave up 6 bases and J gave up 1 base; unmatched junction bases: 4.

This rearrangement joins TRBV7-8 to TRBJ1-3, with 9 bases that match TRBD1. V lost 4 bases to trimming and J lost 4 bases; unmatched junction nucleotides: 8. The germline V gene has CDR1 SGHVS and CDR2 FQNEAQ. This CDR3 is built from 16 residues. The CDR3 loop is CASSSRNRGQGNTIYF. For the CDR3, the DNA is TGTGCCAGCAGCTCCCGCAACAGGGGGCAGGGAAACACCATATATTTT. Full variable domain (missing parts from reference TRBV7-8 and TRBJ1-3): GAGVSQSPRYKVAKRGQDVALRCDPISGHVSLFWYQQALGQGPEFLTYFQNEAQLDKSGLPSDRFFAERPEGSVSTLKIQRTQQEDSAVYLCASSSRNRGQGNTIYFGEGSWLTVV.

DNA for the CDR3: TGTGCCAGCAGCTTAGCCGGTTTAGATACGCAGTATTTT. This codes for CASSLAGLDTQYF. V is TRBV7-3 and J is TRBJ2-3; D call uncertain. The CDR3 has 13 residues. V dropped 2 bases and J dropped 5 bases, with 8 bases sitting between them. Germline V CDR1 and CDR2: SGHTA, FQGTGA.

The chain couples TRBV29-1 to TRBJ1-4; 9 nucleotides match TRBD1. Germline V gives CDR1 SQVTM, CDR2 ANQGSEA. Unmatched junction bases numbered 9, after V lost 7 bases and J lost 6 bases. CDR3 length equals 14 residues. The DNA of the CDR3 is TGCAGCGCCCGGAAAACAGGGGGCGATGAAAAACTGTTTTTT. The encoded protein is CSARKTGGDEKLFF.

The chain links TRBV5-4 to TRBJ2-2, with a weak D call TRBD1 (5 bases). From germline, CDR1 is SGHNT and CDR2 YYREEE (reference sequence). Trimming removed 6 bases at V and 4 bases at J, with 16 bases between. The CDR3 covers 15 residues. In nucleotides, the CDR3 is TGTGCCAGCATGGATATCAGGGTTGGCACCGGGGAGCTGTTTTTT. Amino acids: CASMDIRVGTGELFF. Filled out from reference TRBV5-4 and TRBJ2-2, the complete variable domain reads ETGVTQSPTHLIKTRGQQVTLRCSSQSGHNTVSWYQQALGQGPQFIFQYYREEENGRGNFPPRFSGLQFPNYSSELNVNALELDDSALYLCASMDIRVGTGELFFGEGSRLTVL.

The genes are TRBV29-1 and TRBJ2-6; D remains unclear. From germline, CDR1 is SQVTM and CDR2 ANQGSEA. The V and J ends lost 6 bases and 3 bases respectively, with 15 bases between them. The CDR3 contains 15 residues. The CDR3 sequence: CSVDTNSGGANVLTF. The CDR3 DNA is TGCAGCGTCGACACGAACAGTGGTGGGGCCAACGTCCTGACTTTC.

This rearrangement joins TRBV6-4 to TRBJ2-7, with D unclear. Per the germline V gene, CDR1 is MRHNA and CDR2 is SNTAGT. Trimming left V 6 bases short and J 7 bases short, with 19 bases between. The CDR3 is 14 residues long. The CDR3 region is CASSPESGSREQYF. The CDR3 nucleotides are TGTGCCAGCAGCCCAGAATCCGGGTCAAGGGAGCAGTACTTC.

This sequence joins TRBV28 and TRBJ2-7; D is possibly TRBD2 (6 bases). The CDR3 extends over 18 amino acids. Germline V gene sequence: CDR1 MDHEN, CDR2 SYDVKM. The V end was cut by 2 bases, the J end by 6 bases, with 26 bases between. This CDR3 is CASSLGYSGYERYGEQYF. DNA for the CDR3: TGTGCCAGCAGTTTAGGCTACAGCGGGTACGAGAGGTATGGCGAGCAGTACTTC.

The gene calls are TRBV6-1 and TRBJ2-1; D uncertain. The V end lost 2 bases, the J end lost 2 bases, and 13 bases lay between the germline ends. Per the germline V gene, CDR1 is MNHNS and CDR2 is SASEGT. This CDR3 spans 16 amino acids. CDR3 nucleotide sequence: TGTGCCAGCAGTGAAAGTTTAGCCCTGCCCTACAATGAGCAGTTCTTC. Translating it yields CASSESLALPYNEQFF.